This is a list of T cell receptor beta chains from one sample in a study of human T cells and chemical hapten exposure. TCRdb itself ran the RACE reads through MiXCR, one entry per CDR3 protein. The sample has around 52,000 distinct CDR3 sequences; over 7.5% are singletons. The starting material was whole blood, obtained in connection with sensitization to the hapten diphenylcyclopropenone (DPC). The source of these receptors is a woman between 40 and 50 years old with alopecia areata. Some clones in this sample may be carry-over from other donors' samples. Both conserved end residues are part of each CDR3. D genes are given only for firm matches. Some rows have no size entry. The others give once, few or many, or a class for an expanded clone.

d_gene: TRBD2
abundance: many
v_gene: TRBV20-1
j_gene: TRBJ2-1
CDR3aa: CSARDQRELAGGRHNEQFF
CDR3nt: TGCAGTGCTAGAGATCAGAGGGAGCTAGCGGGGGGGCGGCACAATGAGCAGTTCTTC

d_gene: NA
abundance: NA
v_gene: TRBV5-1
j_gene: TRBJ2-1
CDR3aa: CASSRGASGNEQFF
CDR3nt: TGCGCCAGCAGCCGGGGGGCTAGCGGCAATGAGCAGTTCTTC

d_gene: TRBD1
abundance: NA
v_gene: TRBV19
j_gene: TRBJ2-1
CDR3aa: CASSTAGTGREQFF
CDR3nt: TGTGCCAGTAGTACCGCCGGGACAGGACGTGAGCAGTTCTTC

d_gene: TRBD2
abundance: many
v_gene: TRBV12-3/TRBV12-4
j_gene: TRBJ2-2
CDR3aa: CASSLTSGGAGRTGELFF
CDR3nt: TGTGCCAGCAGCCTGACTAGCGGGGGGGCCGGGAGGACCGGGGAGCTGTTTTTT

d_gene: TRBD1
abundance: NA
v_gene: TRBV20-1
j_gene: TRBJ2-5
CDR3aa: CSAWIGTAQETQYF
CDR3nt: TGCAGTGCTTGGATCGGGACAGCCCAAGAGACCCAGTACTTC

d_gene: NA
abundance: many
v_gene: TRBV11-2
j_gene: TRBJ2-1
CDR3aa: CASSLVGFKEQFF
CDR3nt: TGTGCCAGCAGCTTAGTGGGCTTTAAGGAGCAGTTCTTC

d_gene: TRBD1
abundance: many
v_gene: TRBV28
j_gene: TRBJ1-2
CDR3aa: CASTGTGRGLGSSGYTF
CDR3nt: TGTGCCAGCACAGGGACAGGGAGAGGTCTGGGATCTAGTGGCTACACCTTC

d_gene: NA
abundance: many
v_gene: TRBV27
j_gene: TRBJ1-4
CDR3aa: CASSLSRGGEKLFF
CDR3nt: TGTGCCAGCAGTTTGTCCAGGGGTGGGGAAAAACTGTTTTTT

d_gene: NA
abundance: NA
v_gene: TRBV6-6
j_gene: TRBJ1-5
CDR3aa: CASRGGSQPQHF
CDR3nt: TGTGCCAGCAGAGGGGGATCTCAGCCCCAGCATTTT

d_gene: NA
abundance: many
v_gene: TRBV12-3/TRBV12-4
j_gene: TRBJ2-3
CDR3aa: CASRGAGRPDTQYF
CDR3nt: TGTGCCAGCAGAGGGGCAGGGAGGCCAGATACGCAGTATTTT

d_gene: NA
abundance: NA
v_gene: TRBV20-1
j_gene: TRBJ1-5
CDR3aa: CSARPQTGNQPQHF
CDR3nt: TGCAGTGCTAGACCCCAGACAGGCAATCAGCCCCAGCATTTT

d_gene: NA
abundance: NA
v_gene: TRBV28
j_gene: TRBJ2-2
CDR3aa: CASSPRTILTGELFF
CDR3nt: TGTGCCAGCAGTCCACGGACTATCCTCACCGGGGAGCTGTTTTTT

d_gene: TRBD1
abundance: NA
v_gene: TRBV20-1
j_gene: TRBJ2-5
CDR3aa: CSASSGQGSETQYF
CDR3nt: TGCAGTGCTAGTTCCGGACAGGGTAGTGAGACCCAGTACTTC

d_gene: NA
abundance: many
v_gene: TRBV9
j_gene: TRBJ2-7
CDR3aa: CASSVGSVSTYEQYF
CDR3nt: TGTGCCAGCAGCGTAGGATCGGTCTCAACCTACGAGCAGTACTTC

d_gene: TRBD2
abundance: many
v_gene: TRBV30
j_gene: TRBJ2-2
CDR3aa: CAWNAREGGELFF
CDR3nt: TGTGCCTGGAACGCCCGGGAGGGCGGGGAGCTGTTTTTT

d_gene: TRBD2
abundance: few
v_gene: TRBV11-3
j_gene: TRBJ2-3
CDR3aa: CASSPGASGGRYTDTQYF
CDR3nt: TGTGCCAGCAGTCCAGGGGCGAGCGGGGGGCGATACACAGATACGCAGTATTTT

d_gene: NA
abundance: few
v_gene: TRBV12-3/TRBV12-4
j_gene: TRBJ1-3
CDR3aa: CASSLIPGNTIYF
CDR3nt: TGTGCCAGCAGTCTCATCCCTGGAAACACCATATATTTT

d_gene: TRBD1
abundance: NA
v_gene: TRBV18
j_gene: TRBJ1-2
CDR3aa: CASSPDRAYGYTF
CDR3nt: TGTGCCAGCTCACCAGACAGGGCCTATGGCTACACCTTC

d_gene: NA
abundance: many
v_gene: TRBV7-2
j_gene: TRBJ2-1
CDR3aa: CASSQRDGNEQFF
CDR3nt: TGTGCCAGCAGCCAGAGGGACGGCAATGAGCAGTTCTTC

d_gene: TRBD1
abundance: many
v_gene: TRBV30
j_gene: TRBJ2-6
CDR3aa: CAWGGTGMSGANVLTF
CDR3nt: TGTGCCTGGGGTGGGACAGGGATGTCTGGGGCCAACGTCCTGACTTTC

d_gene: NA
abundance: few
v_gene: TRBV7-2
j_gene: TRBJ1-3
CDR3aa: CASSLSPQGFTGNTIYF
CDR3nt: TGTGCCAGCAGCTTATCCCCGCAGGGATTTACGGGAAACACCATATATTTT